Below are 29 T cell receptor beta chains sequenced from a single sample in a study of blood T cell repertoires in COVID-19. TCRdb's copy holds only in-frame clones and misses some; the assay was immunoSEQ multiplex PCR. Of about 320,000 clones in the sample, more than 75% were seen once. Material for sequencing was peripheral blood. The receptor source for this set is a woman between 50 and 59 years old with acute or convalescent COVID-19.

V gene TRBV21-1 combines with J gene TRBJ2-7; the table's TRBD1 call for D was not verified on the DNA. TRBV21-1 is given as a pseudogene. There are 13 residues in the CDR3. This CDR3 is CASSGTMEYEQYF. The CDR3, as DNA: TGTGCCAGCAGCGGGACAATGGAATACGAGCAGTACTTC.

Concerning this clone itself: This same CDR3 is encoded by further DNA sequences in the sample. This rearrangement joins TRBV28 to TRBJ2-7; TRBD1 matches at 11 bases. The V gene's germline CDR1 is MDHEN and CDR2 SYDVKM. The J segment lost 4 bases and the V segment lost 5 bases, leaving 4 bases of the junction unmatched. CDR3 size: 14 residues. The CDR3 DNA reads TGTGCCAGCAGTCCGGGACAGGGGGTATACGAGCAGTACTTC. Translated: CASSPGQGVYEQYF.

Only a few counts were recorded for this clone. The chain uses TRBV2 and TRBJ2-7, with no clear D. This CDR3 is built from 12 residues. Germline V CDR1 and CDR2: SNHLY, FYNNEI. The V end was cut by 6 bases, the J end by 2 bases, with 8 bases between. The DNA of the CDR3 is TGTGCCAGCAGGTCAGAACCCTACGAGCAGTACTTC. Translation gives CASRSEPYEQYF.

The chain recombines TRBV28 with TRBJ1-2; D remains unclear. V was shortened by 3 bases and J by 13 bases, with 12 bases between the two germline ends. The CDR3 contains 11 residues. The germline V gene has CDR1 MDHEN and CDR2 SYDVKM. CDR3 DNA sequence: TGTGCCAGCAGTTTGTCGTCTTCCTGCACCTTC. Protein sequence: CASSLSSSCTF.

This clone was seen a single time. The chain joins TRBV5-1 to TRBJ2-7; D is unclear. The germline gives CDR1 SGHRS, CDR2 YFSETQ. Trimming took off 3 bases at V and 10 bases at J, with 20 bases between the two ends. The CDR3 is 14 residues long. In nucleotides, the CDR3 is TGCGCCAGCAGCTCCACGTCCCCCACTTACGGTCAGTACTTC. Translation gives CASSSTSPTYGQYF.

The V gene is TRBV21-1, the J gene TRBJ1-1; the D call in the table, TRBD1, was not verified against the DNA. TRBV21-1 is a listed pseudogene. This CDR3 comprises 15 residues. In nucleotides, the CDR3 is TGTGCCAGCAGCAAAGCGCGGACATTGAACACTGAAGCTTTCTTT. This sequence encodes CASSKARTLNTEAFF.

This chain uses TRBV18 with TRBJ2-7; possibly TRBD1 for D (6 bases). Germline lookup yields CDR1 KGHSH and CDR2 LQKENI. Trimming pared 1 base from V and 3 bases from J, leaving 13 bases between. The CDR3 totals 15 residues. The CDR3 protein is CASSPRQGKVYEQYF. DNA of the CDR3: TGTGCCAGCTCACCACGGCAGGGGAAAGTCTACGAGCAGTACTTC.

The chain employs TRBV14 and TRBJ2-7; 9 bases align to TRBD2. Germline assignment: CDR1 SGHDN and CDR2 FVKESK. The CDR3 extends over 16 amino acids. Trimming at V came to 8 bases and at J to 2 bases, leaving 13 bases not matched to a gene. CDR3 nucleotides: TGTGCCAGCCTCTCTCCAGGACTAGCGTATACCTACGAGCAGTACTTC. Encoded protein: CASLSPGLAYTYEQYF.

The J gene is TRBJ2-5, the V gene TRBV6-2 or TRBV6-3; D gene ambiguous. CDR1 and CDR2 (germline): MNHEY, SVGEGT. The CDR3 runs to 11 residues. Trimming left V 6 bases short and J 5 bases short, with 7 bases between. The CDR3 protein is CASSHRETQYF. CDR3 nucleotides: TGTGCCAGCAGCCACCGGGAGACCCAGTACTTC.

The rearrangement links TRBV25-1 to TRBJ2-1; TRBD2 is a possible D gene (6 bases). Looked up from germline, CDR1 is MGHDK and CDR2 is SYGVNS. The CDR3 is 14 amino acids. Trimming took 5 bases from V and 5 from J, leaving 13 bases between them. CDR3 bases: TGTGCCAGCAGTCCCCCGGGAGTACACAATGAGCAGTTCTTC. Protein: CASSPPGVHNEQFF.

The CDR3 DNA reads TGTGCCACCAGTGATCCAGCGGGAGGGCCGAAGACCCAGTACTTC. Its protein is CATSDPAGGPKTQYF. This sequence joins TRBV24-1 and TRBJ2-5, with 10 bases aligning to TRBD2. The CDR3 runs to 15 residues. Germline lookup yields CDR1 KGHDR and CDR2 SFDVKD. Losses at the gene ends were 3 bases for V and 6 bases for J; bases not matched to a gene: 6.

The chain links TRBV10-3 to TRBJ1-3; TRBD1 matches 7 bases. V dropped 3 bases and J dropped 0; count of bases not matched to a gene: 2. This CDR3 region has 15 residues. Germline V CDR1 and CDR2: ENHRY, SYGVKD. For the CDR3, the DNA is TGTGCCATCAGTGATCACAGGGGCTCTGGAAACACCATATATTTT. Its translation: CAISDHRGSGNTIYF.

The sample holds one count of this clone. The CDR3 DNA sequence: TGTGCCAGCACCCCCAGTTCGGCCAAAAACATTCAGTACTTC. Amino acids: CASTPSSAKNIQYF. The rearrangement links TRBV7-2 to TRBJ2-4, with D unresolved. This CDR3 has 14 residues. Germline assignment: CDR1 SGHTA and CDR2 FQGNSA. V dropped 7 bases and J dropped 1 base, with 11 bases sitting between them.

The CDR3 is CASSLLGGETQETQYF. The CDR3 DNA follows: TGTGCCAGCAGCCTCTTAGGGGGCGAGACGCAAGAGACCCAGTACTTC. The chain combines TRBV9 with TRBJ2-5; TRBD1 aligns across 7 bases. CDR1 and CDR2 (germline): SGDLS, YYNGEE. Trimming at V came to 4 bases and at J to 2 bases, leaving 11 bases not matched to a gene. The CDR3 sequence is 16 residues long.

This clone has just one count. The V call is TRBV4-2, the J call TRBJ2-1, with 10 nucleotides matching TRBD2. Looked up from germline, CDR1 is LGHNA and CDR2 is YNFKEQ. J lost 4 bases, V lost 1 base, and 7 bases had no gene match. The CDR3 is made up of 17 amino acids. The CDR3 region has the DNA TGTGCCAGCAGCCAAGCCCCCGGGACTAGCGTTTACAATGAGCAGTTCTTC. Translated, it gives CASSQAPGTSVYNEQFF.

The rearrangement links TRBV5-1 to TRBJ2-7; 9 bases are shared with TRBD2. V shed 0 bases and J 5 bases; nucleotides not matched to a gene: 9. Germline CDR1 is SGHRS and CDR2 is YFSETQ. The CDR3 runs 16 residues. The CDR3 loop reads CASSLVALAGRDEQYF. CDR3 in DNA: TGCGCCAGCAGCTTGGTCGCCCTAGCGGGAAGGGACGAGCAGTACTTC.

This clone was observed once. The rearrangement joins TRBV5-1 to TRBJ2-1, with D tentatively TRBD2 (5 bases). CDR1 and CDR2 from the germline V gene are SGHRS and YFSETQ. The CDR3 is 15 residues long. V lost 3 bases and J lost 3, with 13 bases in between. CDR3 DNA sequence: TGCGCCAGCAGCTGGAGCCCGGGGAGCTACAATGAGCAGTTCTTC. Amino acid sequence: CASSWSPGSYNEQFF.

The chain combines TRBV6-5 with TRBJ2-3; possible D gene TRBD2, 6 bases. V lost 7 bases, J lost 6 bases, and 20 bases lay in between. CDR1 and CDR2 (germline): MNHEY, SVGAGI. The CDR3 extends over 15 amino acids. The CDR3 loop reads CASTFGGRSTDTQYF. The CDR3 DNA follows: TGTGCCAGCACCTTCGGGGGACGGAGTACGGATACGCAGTATTTT.

This chain links TRBV18 with TRBJ1-3; D is ambiguous. Germline values: CDR1 KGHSH, CDR2 LQKENI. Between the trimmed V and J ends, which lost 3 bases and 0 bases, there was a span of 12 bases. The CDR3 covers 16 residues. The CDR3 DNA is TGTGCCAGCTCACCGATATCACAGTTCTCTGGAAACACCATATATTTT. Encoded protein: CASSPISQFSGNTIYF.

This clone has a single count. The J gene is TRBJ2-6, the V gene TRBV5-4, with 11 bases matching TRBD1. This CDR3 is 18 amino acids long. V dropped 3 bases and J dropped 1; count of bases not matched to a gene: 6. Germline lookup yields CDR1 SGHNT and CDR2 YYREEE (reference sequence). The CDR3 loop reads CASSSGTGGESGANVLTF. CDR3 nucleotides: TGTGCCAGCAGCTCCGGGACAGGGGGAGAATCTGGGGCCAACGTCCTGACTTTC.

The rearrangement joins TRBV5-1 to TRBJ2-1, with TRBD1 matching over 8 bases. With 4 bases clipped from V and 3 bases from J, the junction kept 6 bases outside the gene matches. Germline-derived CDR1 and CDR2 are SGHRS and YFSETQ. The CDR3 is 15 residues long. The CDR3 DNA reads as TGCGCCAGCAGCCTTACAGGGGGTGGCTACAATGAGCAGTTCTTC. Translated, it gives CASSLTGGGYNEQFF.

The V and J genes are TRBV4-1 and TRBJ1-5; no definite D call. In germline, CDR1 is MGHRA, CDR2 YSYEKL. The CDR3 has 15 residues. V was pared by 5 bases and J by 6 bases, with 17 bases between. The DNA of the CDR3 is TGCGCCAGCAGCATATCAGCGGGCCAAGGTCAGCCCCAGCATTTT. It encodes CASSISAGQGQPQHF.

This sequence joins TRBV13 and TRBJ1-6; 8 positions agree with TRBD1. With 5 bases clipped from V and 8 bases from J, the junction kept 11 bases outside the gene matches. This CDR3 is built from 16 residues. Germline V gives CDR1 PRHDT, CDR2 FYEKMQ (reference sequence). This chain's CDR3 is CASSLRQGALDSPLHF. The DNA of the CDR3 is TGTGCCAGCAGCCTTCGGCAGGGGGCGTTGGATTCACCCCTCCACTTT.

J is TRBJ2-3 and V is TRBV29-1; TRBD2 matches at 8 bases. The length of the CDR3 is 16 residues. Germline V gene lookup returns CDR1 SQVTM and CDR2 ANQGSEA. J was trimmed by 0 bases and V by 6 bases; bases with no gene match: 11. The CDR3 loop reads CSVPTGGTPSTDTQYF. CDR3 sequence (DNA): TGCAGCGTCCCCACGGGGGGGACACCAAGCACAGATACGCAGTATTTT.

CDR3 loop: CASSLEGNPYNEQFF. DNA for the CDR3: TGTGCCAGCAGTTTAGAGGGTAACCCCTACAATGAGCAGTTCTTC. The V and J genes are TRBV28 and TRBJ2-1, with D tentatively TRBD2 (5 bases). The V end was cut by 2 bases, the J end by 2 bases, with 10 bases between. Germline V gene lookup returns CDR1 MDHEN and CDR2 SYDVKM. The CDR3 loop spans 15 amino acids.

The chain combines TRBV5-1 with TRBJ1-1; D gene unclear. CDR1 and CDR2 (germline): SGHRS, YFSETQ. The V gene lost 4 bases and the J gene lost 5 bases, with 15 bases spanning the gap. The CDR3 has 14 residues. CDR3 DNA sequence: TGCGCCAGCAGCCTGAGTCTCGAGACTACTGAAGCTTTCTTT. As protein: CASSLSLETTEAFF.

This chain connects TRBV27 to TRBJ2-1; TRBD2 aligns across 10 bases. With V trimmed by 1 base and J by 6 bases, 12 bases remained unmatched. The CDR3 is 18 residues long. Germline V lookup: CDR1 MNHEY, CDR2 SMNVEV (reference sequence). The CDR3 reads CASSLWLAGDGSRNEQFF. CDR3 DNA: TGTGCCAGCAGTTTATGGCTAGCGGGAGACGGCTCTCGCAATGAGCAGTTCTTC.

This chain connects TRBV28 to TRBJ2-3; TRBD2 aligns across 8 bases. CDR1 MDHEN and CDR2 SYDVKM come from the germline V gene. The J segment lost 7 bases and the V segment lost 4 bases, leaving 7 bases of the junction unmatched. This CDR3 comprises 14 residues. The DNA for the CDR3 is TGTGCCAGCAGTTACACGACTAGCGTATATACGCAGTATTTT. Protein: CASSYTTSVYTQYF.

The chain links TRBV4-1 to TRBJ2-1, with TRBD1 matching 9 bases. The V gene end was trimmed by 5 bases and the J gene end by 7 bases; junction bases not matched to a gene: 9. This CDR3 region has 15 residues. Germline CDR1 and CDR2: MGHRA and YSYEKL. The CDR3 spells CASSSRTGVGNEQFF. CDR3 bases: TGCGCCAGCAGCTCCCGGACAGGGGTCGGAAATGAGCAGTTCTTC.